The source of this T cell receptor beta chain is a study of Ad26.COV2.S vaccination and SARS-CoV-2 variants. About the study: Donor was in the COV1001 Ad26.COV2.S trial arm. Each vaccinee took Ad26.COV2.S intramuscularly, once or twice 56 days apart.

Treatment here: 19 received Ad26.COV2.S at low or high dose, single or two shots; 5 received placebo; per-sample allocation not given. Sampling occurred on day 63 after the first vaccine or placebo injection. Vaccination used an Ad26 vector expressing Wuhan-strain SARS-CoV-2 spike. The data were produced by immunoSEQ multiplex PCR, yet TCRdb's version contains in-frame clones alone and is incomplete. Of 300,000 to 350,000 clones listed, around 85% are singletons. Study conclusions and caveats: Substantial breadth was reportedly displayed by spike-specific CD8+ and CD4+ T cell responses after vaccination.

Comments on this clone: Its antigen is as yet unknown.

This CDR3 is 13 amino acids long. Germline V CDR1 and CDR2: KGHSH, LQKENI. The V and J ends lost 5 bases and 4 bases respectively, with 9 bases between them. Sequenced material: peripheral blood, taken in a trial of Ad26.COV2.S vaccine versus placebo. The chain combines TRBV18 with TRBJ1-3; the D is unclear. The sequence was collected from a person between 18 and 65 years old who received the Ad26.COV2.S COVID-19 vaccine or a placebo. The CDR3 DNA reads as TGTGCCAGCTCAGACTACGACGGAAACACCATATATTTT. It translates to CASSDYDGNTIYF.